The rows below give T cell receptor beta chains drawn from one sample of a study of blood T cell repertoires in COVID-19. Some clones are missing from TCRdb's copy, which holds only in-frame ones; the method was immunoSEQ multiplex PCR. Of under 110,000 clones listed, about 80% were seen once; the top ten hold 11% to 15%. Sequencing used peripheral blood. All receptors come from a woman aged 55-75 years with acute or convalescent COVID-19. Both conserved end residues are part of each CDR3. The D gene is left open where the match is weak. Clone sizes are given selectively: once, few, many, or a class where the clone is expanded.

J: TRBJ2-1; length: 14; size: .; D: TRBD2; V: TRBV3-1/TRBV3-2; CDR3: CASTTSGPRNEQFF; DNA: TGTGCCAGCACCACTAGCGGGCCGAGGAATGAGCAGTTCTTC
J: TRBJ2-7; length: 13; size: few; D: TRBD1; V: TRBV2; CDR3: CASIGTGAYEQYF; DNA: TGTGCCAGCATTGGGACAGGGGCCTACGAGCAGTACTTC
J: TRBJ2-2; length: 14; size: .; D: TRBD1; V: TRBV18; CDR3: CASSPLTGYGELFF; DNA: TGTGCCAGCTCACCCTTGACAGGGTACGGGGAGCTGTTTTTT
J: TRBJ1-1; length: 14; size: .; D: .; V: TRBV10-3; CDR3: CAISEPGGRTEAFF; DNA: TGTGCCATCAGTGAGCCGGGGGGGAGGACTGAAGCTTTCTTT
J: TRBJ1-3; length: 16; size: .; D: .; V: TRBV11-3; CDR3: CASSSGRGKAGNTIYF; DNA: TGTGCCAGCAGCTCTGGGCGGGGTAAAGCTGGAAACACCATATATTTT
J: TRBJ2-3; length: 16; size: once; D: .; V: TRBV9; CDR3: CASSVTSRGAGDTQYF; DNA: TGTGCCAGCAGCGTAACCTCCCGGGGGGCGGGAGATACGCAGTATTTT
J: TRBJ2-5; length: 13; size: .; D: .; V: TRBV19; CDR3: CASSINVRETQYF; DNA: TGTGCCAGTAGTATTAATGTTCGGGAGACCCAGTACTTC
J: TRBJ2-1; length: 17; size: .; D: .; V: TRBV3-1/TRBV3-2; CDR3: CASSQGAIRDSYNEQFF; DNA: TGTGCCAGCAGCCAAGGTGCCATCCGAGACAGTTACAATGAGCAGTTCTTC
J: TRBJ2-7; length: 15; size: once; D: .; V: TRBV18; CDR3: CASSLGTLDSYEQYF; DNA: TGTGCCAGCTCACTTGGGACACTCGACTCCTACGAGCAGTACTTC
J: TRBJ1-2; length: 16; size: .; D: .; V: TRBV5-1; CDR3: CASSLGTNRDAYGYTF; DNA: TGCGCCAGCAGCTTGGGGACTAATCGGGACGCTTATGGCTACACCTTC
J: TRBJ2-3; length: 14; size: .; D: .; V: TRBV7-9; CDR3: CASSPGLGRDTQYF; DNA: TGTGCCAGCAGCCCCGGACTCGGGCGAGATACGCAGTATTTT
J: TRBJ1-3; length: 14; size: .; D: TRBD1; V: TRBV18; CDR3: CASSPPGQVNTIYF; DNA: TGTGCCAGCTCACCACCGGGACAGGTGAACACCATATATTTT
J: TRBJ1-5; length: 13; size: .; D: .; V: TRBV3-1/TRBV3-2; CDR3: CASSQVGGQPQHF; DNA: TGTGCCAGCAGCCAAGTGGGGGGTCAGCCCCAGCATTTT
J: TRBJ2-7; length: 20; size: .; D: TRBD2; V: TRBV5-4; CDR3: CASSLASGTSGSPSSYEQYF; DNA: TGTGCCAGCAGCTTGGCTTCGGGGACTAGCGGGAGCCCTAGCTCCTACGAGCAGTACTTC
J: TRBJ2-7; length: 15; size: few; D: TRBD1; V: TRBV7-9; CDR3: CASSRRGQGPYEQYF; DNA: TGTGCCAGCAGTAGAAGGGGACAGGGCCCCTACGAGCAGTACTTC
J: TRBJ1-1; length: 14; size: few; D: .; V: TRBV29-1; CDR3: CSGSPTQGGTEAFF; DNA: TGCAGCGGGTCCCCTACTCAAGGAGGCACTGAAGCTTTCTTT
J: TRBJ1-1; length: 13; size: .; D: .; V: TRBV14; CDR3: CASSQGLETEAFF; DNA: TGTGCCAGCAGCCAGGGGCTGGAGACTGAAGCTTTCTTT
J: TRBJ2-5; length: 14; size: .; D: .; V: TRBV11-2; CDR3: CASSSLGGQETQYF; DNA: TGTGCCAGCAGCTCCCTCGGAGGCCAAGAGACCCAGTACTTC
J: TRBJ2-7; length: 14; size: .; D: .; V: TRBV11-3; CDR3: CASSLTGYAYEQYF; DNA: TGTGCCAGCAGCTTAACAGGTTACGCCTACGAGCAGTACTTC
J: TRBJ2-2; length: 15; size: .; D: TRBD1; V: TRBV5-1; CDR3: CASSLGDRDTGELFF; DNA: TGCGCCAGCAGCCTGGGGGACAGGGACACCGGGGAGCTGTTTTTT
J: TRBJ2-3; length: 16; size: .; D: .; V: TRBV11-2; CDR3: CASSLMVYRSTDTQYF; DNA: TGTGCCAGCAGCTTAATGGTTTACAGAAGCACAGATACGCAGTATTTT
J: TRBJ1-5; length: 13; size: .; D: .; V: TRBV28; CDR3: CASSLGAAQPQHF; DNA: TGTGCCAGCAGTTTAGGGGCCGCTCAGCCCCAGCATTTT
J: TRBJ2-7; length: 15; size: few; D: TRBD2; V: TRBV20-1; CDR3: CSASLPAGDVGEQYF; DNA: TGCAGTGCTAGTCTGCCAGCGGGGGATGTGGGAGAGCAGTACTTC
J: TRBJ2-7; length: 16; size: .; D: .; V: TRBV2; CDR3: CASSEVGQMTNYEQYF; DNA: TGTGCCAGCAGTGAAGTGGGACAAATGACCAACTACGAGCAGTACTTC
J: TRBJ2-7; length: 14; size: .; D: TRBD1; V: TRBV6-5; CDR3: CASSPDRGSYEQYF; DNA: TGTGCCAGCAGCCCGGACAGGGGGTCCTACGAGCAGTACTTC
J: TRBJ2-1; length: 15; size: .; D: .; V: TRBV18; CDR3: CASSPDQTRRNEQFF; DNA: TGTGCCAGCTCACCCGACCAAACTAGGAGGAATGAGCAGTTCTTC
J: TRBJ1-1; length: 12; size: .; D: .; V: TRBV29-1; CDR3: CSADYGRTEAFF; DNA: TGCAGCGCCGACTACGGGAGAACTGAAGCTTTCTTT
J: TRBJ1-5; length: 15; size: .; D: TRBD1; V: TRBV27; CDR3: CASSPEGQGNQPQHF; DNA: TGTGCCAGCAGTCCAGAGGGACAGGGGAATCAGCCCCAGCATTTT
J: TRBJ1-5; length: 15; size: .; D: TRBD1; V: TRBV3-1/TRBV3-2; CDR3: CASSQDRGNNQPQHF; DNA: TGTGCCAGCAGCCAAGACAGGGGGAATAATCAGCCCCAGCATTTT
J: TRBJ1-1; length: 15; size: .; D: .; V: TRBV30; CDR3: CAWTGDLDRNTEAFF; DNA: TGTGCCTGGACAGGGGACCTGGACCGGAACACTGAAGCTTTCTTT
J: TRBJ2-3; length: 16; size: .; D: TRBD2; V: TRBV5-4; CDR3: CASSLTSGRDTDTQYF; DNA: TGTGCCAGCAGCTTGACTAGCGGGAGAGACACAGATACGCAGTATTTT
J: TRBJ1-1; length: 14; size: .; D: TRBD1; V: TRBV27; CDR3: CASADRGTNTEAFF; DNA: TGTGCCAGCGCCGACAGGGGGACCAACACTGAAGCTTTCTTT
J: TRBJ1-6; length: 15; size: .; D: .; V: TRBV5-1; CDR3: CASSLGLSYNSPLHF; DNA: TGCGCCAGCAGCTTGGGACTCTCCTATAATTCACCCCTCCACTTT
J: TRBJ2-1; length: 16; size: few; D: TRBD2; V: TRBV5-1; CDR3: CASSPNSGGAGNEQFF; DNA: TGCGCCAGCAGCCCCAATAGCGGGGGGGCCGGGAATGAGCAGTTCTTC
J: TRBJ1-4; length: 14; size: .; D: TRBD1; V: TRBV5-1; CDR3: CASSFDRADEKLFF; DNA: TGCGCCAGCAGCTTCGACAGGGCGGATGAAAAACTGTTTTTT
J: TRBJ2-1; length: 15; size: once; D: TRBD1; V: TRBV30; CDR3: CAWSVGTGGFNEQFF; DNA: TGTGCCTGGAGTGTAGGGACAGGGGGCTTTAATGAGCAGTTCTTC
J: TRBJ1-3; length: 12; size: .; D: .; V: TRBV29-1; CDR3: CSVRGAGNTIYF; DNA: TGCAGCGTTCGGGGGGCTGGAAACACCATATATTTT
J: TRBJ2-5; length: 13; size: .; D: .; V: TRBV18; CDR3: CASSPLNQETQYF; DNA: TGTGCCAGCTCACCACTCAACCAAGAGACCCAGTACTTC
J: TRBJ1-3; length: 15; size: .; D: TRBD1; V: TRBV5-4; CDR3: CASSLNRGPGNTIYF; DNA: TGTGCCAGCAGCTTGAACAGGGGCCCTGGAAACACCATATATTTT
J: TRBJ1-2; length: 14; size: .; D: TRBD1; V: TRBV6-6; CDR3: CASRNTGENYGYTF; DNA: TGTGCCAGCAGAAACACAGGGGAAAACTATGGCTACACCTTC
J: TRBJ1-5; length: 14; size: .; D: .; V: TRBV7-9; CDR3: CASSRQDSNQPQHF; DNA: TGTGCCAGCAGTCGACAGGATAGTAATCAGCCCCAGCATTTT
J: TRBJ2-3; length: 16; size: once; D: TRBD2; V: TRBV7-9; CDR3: CASSPKAGGYADTQYF; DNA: TGTGCCAGCAGCCCTAAGGCGGGGGGGTATGCAGATACGCAGTATTTT
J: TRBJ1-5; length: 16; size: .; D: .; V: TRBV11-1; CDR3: CASSLVGTGSNQPQHF; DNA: TGTGCCAGCAGCTTAGTTGGAACAGGGAGCAATCAGCCCCAGCATTTT
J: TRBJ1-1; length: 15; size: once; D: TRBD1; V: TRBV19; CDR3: CASSSQGAGNTEAFF; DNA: TGTGCCAGTAGTTCGCAGGGGGCTGGAAACACTGAAGCTTTCTTT
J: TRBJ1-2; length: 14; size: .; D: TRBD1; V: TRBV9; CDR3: CASSAAGTGGGYTF; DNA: TGTGCCAGCAGCGCCGCCGGGACAGGGGGCGGCTACACCTTC
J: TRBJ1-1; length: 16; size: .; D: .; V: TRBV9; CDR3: CASSDQPGGINTEAFF; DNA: TGTGCCAGCAGCGACCAGCCGGGGGGAATTAACACTGAAGCTTTCTTT
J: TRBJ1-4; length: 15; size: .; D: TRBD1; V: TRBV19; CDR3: CASSQRTGVDEKLFF; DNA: TGTGCCAGTAGTCAACGGACAGGGGTAGATGAAAAACTGTTTTTT
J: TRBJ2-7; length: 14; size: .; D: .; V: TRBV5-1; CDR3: CASSLDGGPTEQYF; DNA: TGCGCCAGCAGCTTGGACGGGGGGCCCACCGAGCAGTACTTC
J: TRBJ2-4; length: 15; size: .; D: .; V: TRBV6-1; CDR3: CASSEVAETKNIQYF; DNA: TGTGCCAGCAGTGAAGTGGCGGAAACCAAAAACATTCAGTACTTC
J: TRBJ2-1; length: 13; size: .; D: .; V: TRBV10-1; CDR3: CASSTGDYNEQFF; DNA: TGCGCCAGCTCTACGGGGGATTACAATGAGCAGTTCTTC
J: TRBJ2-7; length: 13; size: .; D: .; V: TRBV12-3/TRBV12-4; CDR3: CASSLTISYEQYF; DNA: TGTGCCAGCAGTTTGACTATTTCCTACGAGCAGTACTTC
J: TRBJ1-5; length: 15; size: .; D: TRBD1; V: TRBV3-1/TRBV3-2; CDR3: CASSPRDREPIAQHF; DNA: TGTGCCAGCAGCCCTCGGGACAGGGAGCCAATAGCCCAGCATTTT
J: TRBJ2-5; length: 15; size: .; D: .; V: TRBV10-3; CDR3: CAISELITGQETQYF; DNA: TGTGCCATCAGTGAGTTGATTACAGGTCAAGAGACCCAGTACTTC
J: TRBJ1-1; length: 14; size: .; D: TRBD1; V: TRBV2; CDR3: CASSGTGTGGKAFF; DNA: TGTGCCAGCAGTGGGACCGGGACAGGGGGTAAAGCTTTCTTT
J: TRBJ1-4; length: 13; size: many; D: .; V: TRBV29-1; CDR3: CSVKTFFNEKLFF; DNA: TGCAGCGTCAAGACATTCTTTAATGAAAAACTGTTTTTT
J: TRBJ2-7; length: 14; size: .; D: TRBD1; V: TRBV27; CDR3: CASRSTGGVNEQYF; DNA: TGTGCCAGCAGATCCACAGGGGGCGTAAACGAGCAGTACTTC
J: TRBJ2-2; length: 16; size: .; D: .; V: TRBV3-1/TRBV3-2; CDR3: CASSHIFAGATGELFF; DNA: TGTGCCAGCAGCCACATATTTGCGGGGGCCACCGGGGAGCTGTTTTTT
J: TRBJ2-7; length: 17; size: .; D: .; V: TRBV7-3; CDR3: CASSSYRRGARPYEQYF; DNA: TGTGCCAGCAGCTCATACAGACGGGGGGCTAGACCCTACGAGCAGTACTTC
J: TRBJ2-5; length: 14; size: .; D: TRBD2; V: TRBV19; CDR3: CASSEGTSRETQYF; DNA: TGTGCCAGTAGTGAGGGGACTAGTAGGGAGACCCAGTACTTC
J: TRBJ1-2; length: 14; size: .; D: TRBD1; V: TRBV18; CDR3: CASSPRTGGMGYTF; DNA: TGTGCCAGCTCACCACGGACAGGGGGTATGGGCTACACCTTC